This TCR beta chain was captured by sequencing in a study of blood T cell repertoires in COVID-19. At the level of the study: Sample material is recorded as cDNA or gDNA derived from T cells, B-cell-depleted T cells, or PBMCs.

Under the authors' procedure: Counts of nucleated cells, estimated from reference gene primer amplification, were obtained. Sequencing was performed with immunoSEQ multiplex PCR; in TCRdb, only in-frame clones are kept and a portion is missing. V and J calls and clone size are those listed in that table; D and trimming were worked out from the DNA. The table includes more than 250,000 clones, 85% to 90% detected once. Germline CDR1 SEHNR, CDR2 FQNEAQ (reference sequence). CDR3 length equals 10 residues. V shed 11 bases and J shed 3 bases, with 4 bases lying between them. The sequenced sample was peripheral blood. This chain uses TRBV7-9 with TRBJ2-2; D gene unclear. The TCR sequence derives from a man younger than 35 with active or convalescent COVID-19. CDR3 residues: CALYTGELFF. CDR3 nucleotides: TGTGCCCTTTACACCGGGGAGCTGTTTTTT.